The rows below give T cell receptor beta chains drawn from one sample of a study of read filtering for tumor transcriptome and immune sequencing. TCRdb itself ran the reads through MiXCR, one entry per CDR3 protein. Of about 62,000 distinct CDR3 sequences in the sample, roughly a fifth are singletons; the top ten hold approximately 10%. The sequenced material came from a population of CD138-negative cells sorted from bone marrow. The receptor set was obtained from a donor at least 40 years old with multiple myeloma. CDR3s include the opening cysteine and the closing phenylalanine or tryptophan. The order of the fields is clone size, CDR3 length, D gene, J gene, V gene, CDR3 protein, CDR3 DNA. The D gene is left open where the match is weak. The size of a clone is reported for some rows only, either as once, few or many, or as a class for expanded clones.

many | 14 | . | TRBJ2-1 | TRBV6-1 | CASTLGTSYNEQFF | TGTGCCAGCACCCTCGGGACATCTTACAATGAGCAGTTCTTC
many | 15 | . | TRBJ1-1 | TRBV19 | CASRKLGTLNTEAFF | TGTGCCAGTCGTAAGTTAGGGACTCTGAACACTGAAGCTTTCTTT
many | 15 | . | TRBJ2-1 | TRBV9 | CASSVEYFSYNEQFF | TGTGCCAGCAGCGTAGAATACTTCTCCTACAATGAGCAGTTCTTC
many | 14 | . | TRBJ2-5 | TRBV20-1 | CSARDRSFQETQYF | TGCAGTGCGAGGGACCGATCATTCCAAGAGACCCAGTACTTC
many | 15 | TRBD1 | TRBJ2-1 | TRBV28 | CASSRTGTSYNEQFF | TGTGCCAGCAGTCGGACAGGGACCTCCTACAATGAGCAGTTCTTC
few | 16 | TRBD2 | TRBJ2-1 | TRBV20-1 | CSGLTSGRGLYNEQFF | TGCAGTGGTCTGACTAGCGGGAGAGGTCTCTACAATGAGCAGTTCTTC
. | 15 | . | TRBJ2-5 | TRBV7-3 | CASSLLGTTQETQYF | TGTGCCAGCAGCTTACTGGGGACCACCCAAGAGACCCAGTACTTC
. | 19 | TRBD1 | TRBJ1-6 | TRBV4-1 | CASSPRLGQPSSYNSPLHF | TGCGCCAGCAGCCCCCGGCTGGGACAGCCGAGCTCCTATAATTCACCCCTCCACTTT
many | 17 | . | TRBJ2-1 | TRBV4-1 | CASSQGLAESSYNEQFF | TGCGCCAGCAGCCAAGGGTTAGCGGAGAGCTCCTACAATGAGCAGTTCTTC
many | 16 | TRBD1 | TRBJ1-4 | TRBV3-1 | CASSQEGGVTNEKLFF | TGTGCCAGCAGCCAAGAAGGGGGCGTTACTAATGAAAAACTGTTTTTT
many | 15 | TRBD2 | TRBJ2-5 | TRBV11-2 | CASSLSLRERQTQYF | TGTGCCAGCAGCTTAAGTTTGCGGGAGCGGCAGACCCAGTACTTC
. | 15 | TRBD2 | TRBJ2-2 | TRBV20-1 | CSARTGTSVTGELFF | TGCAGTGCTCGTACCGGGACTAGCGTAACCGGGGAGCTGTTTTTT
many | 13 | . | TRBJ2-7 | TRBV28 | CASSYWGGTVLYF | TGTGCCAGCAGTTACTGGGGGGGGACAGTGCTGTACTTC
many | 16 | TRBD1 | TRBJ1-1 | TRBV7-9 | CASSLKQGAPDTEAFF | TGTGCCAGCAGCTTAAAACAGGGGGCGCCGGACACTGAAGCTTTCTTT
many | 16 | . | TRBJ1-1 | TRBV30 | CAWSVRGRGSNTEAFF | TGTGCCTGGAGTGTACGGGGCAGGGGATCCAACACTGAAGCTTTCTTT
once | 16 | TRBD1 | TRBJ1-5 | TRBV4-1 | CASSQAGTGSNQSQHF | TGCGCCAGCAGCCAAGCCGGGACAGGGAGCAATCAGTCCCAGCATTTT